The T cell receptor beta chain described here comes from a study of T cell responses to AZD1222 COVID-19 vaccine. Details on this clone: What it binds is not known.

The CDR3 contains 16 residues. Unmatched junction bases numbered 16, after V lost 7 bases and J lost 7 bases. Per germline, CDR1 LNHDA and CDR2 SQIVND (reference sequence). Sequenced by immunoSEQ multiplex PCR; TCRdb stores in-frame clones only, minus some. Of about 150,000 clones listed, about 90% are singletons. Study-level results: Mapped onto spike, vaccine-associated CD4 TCRs spanned it and were dominant at 160-218 and 743-854. Recipients of two AZD1222 doses showed rising Spike-specific TCR breadth and depth. A mostly white British donor set with more females was recruited, and clonal diversity was possibly underestimated.

The origin of this receptor is an adult who received the AZD1222 COVID-19 vaccine. This sequence joins TRBV19 and TRBJ1-2, with TRBD1 matching over 9 bases. The sequences come from peripheral blood, collected 28 days after the second AZD1222 dose. The CDR3 reads CASKPPAGQGAGGYTF. In DNA, the CDR3 is TGTGCCAGTAAACCCCCGGCGGGACAGGGAGCGGGTGGCTACACCTTC.